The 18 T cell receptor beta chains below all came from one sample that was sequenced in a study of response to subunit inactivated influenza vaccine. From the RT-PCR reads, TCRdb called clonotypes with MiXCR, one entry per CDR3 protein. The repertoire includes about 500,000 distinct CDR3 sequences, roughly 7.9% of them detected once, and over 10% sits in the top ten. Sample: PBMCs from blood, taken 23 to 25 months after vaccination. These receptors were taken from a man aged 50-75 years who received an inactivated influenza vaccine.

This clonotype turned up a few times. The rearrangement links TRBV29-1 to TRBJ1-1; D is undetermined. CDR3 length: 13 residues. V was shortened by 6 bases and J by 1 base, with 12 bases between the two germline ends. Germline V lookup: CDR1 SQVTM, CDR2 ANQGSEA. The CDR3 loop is CSVKGRANTEAFF. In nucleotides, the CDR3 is TGCAGCGTAAAGGGCCGGGCGAACACTGAAGCTTTCTTT.

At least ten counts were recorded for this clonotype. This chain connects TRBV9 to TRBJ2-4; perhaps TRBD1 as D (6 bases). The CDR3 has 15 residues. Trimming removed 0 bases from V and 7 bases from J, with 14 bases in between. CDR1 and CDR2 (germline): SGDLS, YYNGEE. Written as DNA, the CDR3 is TGTGCCAGCAGCGTAGGCCCCGTGGGGGCGAACATTCAGTACTTC. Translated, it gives CASSVGPVGANIQYF.

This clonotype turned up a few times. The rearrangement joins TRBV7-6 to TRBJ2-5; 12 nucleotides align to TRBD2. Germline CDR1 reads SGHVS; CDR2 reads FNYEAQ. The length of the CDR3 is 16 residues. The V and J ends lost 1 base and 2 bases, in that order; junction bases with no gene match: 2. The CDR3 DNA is TGTGCCAGCAGCTTAGTAGGACTAGCGGGACAAGAGACCCAGTACTTC. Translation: CASSLVGLAGQETQYF.

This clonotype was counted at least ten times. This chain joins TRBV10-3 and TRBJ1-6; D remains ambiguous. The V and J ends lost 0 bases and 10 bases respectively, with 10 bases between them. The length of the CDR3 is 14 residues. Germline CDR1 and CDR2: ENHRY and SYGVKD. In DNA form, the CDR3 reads TGTGCCATCAGTGAGTCCGGGGAGGCATCACCCCTCCACTTT. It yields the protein CAISESGEASPLHF.

CDR3 bases: TGTGCCAGCAGCGCCAGGGGTAGCAATCAGCCCCAGCATTTT. Its protein is CASSARGSNQPQHF. V is TRBV7-2 and J is TRBJ1-5; a weak D match, TRBD1 (6 bases). The germline gives CDR1 SGHTA, CDR2 FQGNSA. Trimming pared 5 bases from V and 0 bases from J, leaving 8 bases between. The CDR3 is made up of 14 amino acids.

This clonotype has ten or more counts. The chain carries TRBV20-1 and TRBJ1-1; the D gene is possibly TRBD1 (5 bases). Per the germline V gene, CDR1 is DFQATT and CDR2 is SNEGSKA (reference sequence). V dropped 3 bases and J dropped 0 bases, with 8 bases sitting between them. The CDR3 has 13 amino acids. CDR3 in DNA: TGCAGTGCTAGCTGGGGCCTGAACACTGAAGCTTTCTTT. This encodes CSASWGLNTEAFF.

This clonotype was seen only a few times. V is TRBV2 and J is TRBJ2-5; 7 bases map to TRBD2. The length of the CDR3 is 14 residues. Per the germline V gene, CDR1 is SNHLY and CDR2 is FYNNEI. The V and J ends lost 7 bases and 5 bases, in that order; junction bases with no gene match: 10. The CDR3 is CASNLWGGSETQYF. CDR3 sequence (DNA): TGTGCCAGCAACCTCTGGGGGGGTTCCGAGACCCAGTACTTC. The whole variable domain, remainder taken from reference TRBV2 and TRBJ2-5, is EPEVTQTPSHQVTQMGQEVILRCVPISNHLYFYWYRQILGQKVEFLVSFYNNEISEKSEIFDDQFSVERPDGSNFTLKIRSTKLEDSAMYFCASNLWGGSETQYFGPGTRLLVL.

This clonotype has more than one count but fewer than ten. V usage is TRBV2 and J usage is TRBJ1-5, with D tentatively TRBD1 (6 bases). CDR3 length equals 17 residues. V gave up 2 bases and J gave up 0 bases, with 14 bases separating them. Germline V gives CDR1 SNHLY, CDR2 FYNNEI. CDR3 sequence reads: CASSETLGHHSNQPQHF. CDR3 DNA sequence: TGTGCCAGCAGTGAAACACTGGGACACCATAGCAATCAGCCCCAGCATTTT.

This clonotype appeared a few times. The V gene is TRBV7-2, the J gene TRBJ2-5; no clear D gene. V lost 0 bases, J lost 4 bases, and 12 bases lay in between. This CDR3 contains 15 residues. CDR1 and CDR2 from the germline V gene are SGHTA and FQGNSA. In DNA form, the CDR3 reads TGTGCCAGCAGCTTAGCGCATTCAGTGGGAGAGACCCAGTACTTC. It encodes CASSLAHSVGETQYF.

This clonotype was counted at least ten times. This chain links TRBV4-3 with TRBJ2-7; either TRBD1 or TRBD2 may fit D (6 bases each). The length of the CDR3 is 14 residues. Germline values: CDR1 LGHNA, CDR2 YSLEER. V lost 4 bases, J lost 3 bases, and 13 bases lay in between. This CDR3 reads CASSLQRGDYEQYF. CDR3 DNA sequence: TGCGCCAGCAGCCTCCAGAGGGGGGACTACGAGCAGTACTTC.

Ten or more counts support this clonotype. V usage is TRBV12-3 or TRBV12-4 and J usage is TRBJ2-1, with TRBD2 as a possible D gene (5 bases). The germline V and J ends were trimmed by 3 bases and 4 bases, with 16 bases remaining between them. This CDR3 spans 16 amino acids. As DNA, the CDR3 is TGTGCCAGCAGTTTCGGACTGAGGACTCTTTACAATGAGCAGTTCTTC. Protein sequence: CASSFGLRTLYNEQFF.

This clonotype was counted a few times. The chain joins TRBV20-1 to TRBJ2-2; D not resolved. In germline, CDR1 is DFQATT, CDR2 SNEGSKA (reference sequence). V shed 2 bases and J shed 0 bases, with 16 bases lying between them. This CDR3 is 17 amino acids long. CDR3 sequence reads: CSARKRLGRANTGELFF. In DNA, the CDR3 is TGCAGTGCTAGAAAACGCCTTGGGCGAGCGAACACCGGGGAGCTGTTTTTT.

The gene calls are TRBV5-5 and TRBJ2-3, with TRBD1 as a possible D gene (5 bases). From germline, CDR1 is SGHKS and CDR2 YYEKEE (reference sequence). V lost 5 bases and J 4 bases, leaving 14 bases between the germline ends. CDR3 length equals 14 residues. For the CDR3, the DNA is TGTGCCAGCAGATCTGGGGCCCTCGCAGATACGCAGTATTTT. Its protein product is CASRSGALADTQYF.

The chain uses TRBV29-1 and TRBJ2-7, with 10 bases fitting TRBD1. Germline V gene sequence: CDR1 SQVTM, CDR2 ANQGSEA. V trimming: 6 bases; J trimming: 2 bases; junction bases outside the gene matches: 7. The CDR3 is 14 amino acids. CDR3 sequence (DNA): TGCAGCGTCTCGACGGGGACAGGGGCCTACGAGCAGTACTTC. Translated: CSVSTGTGAYEQYF.

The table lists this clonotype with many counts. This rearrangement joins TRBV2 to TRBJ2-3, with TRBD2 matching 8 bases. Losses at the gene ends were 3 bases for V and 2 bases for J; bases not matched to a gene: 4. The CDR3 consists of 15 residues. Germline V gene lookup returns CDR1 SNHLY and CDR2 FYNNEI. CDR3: CASSEVRGDTDTQYF. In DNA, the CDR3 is TGTGCCAGCAGTGAGGTGCGGGGGGACACAGATACGCAGTATTTT. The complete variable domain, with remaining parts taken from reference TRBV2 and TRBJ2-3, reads EPEVTQTPSHQVTQMGQEVILRCVPISNHLYFYWYRQILGQKVEFLVSFYNNEISEKSEIFDDQFSVERPDGSNFTLKIRSTKLEDSAMYFCASSEVRGDTDTQYFGPGTRLTVL.

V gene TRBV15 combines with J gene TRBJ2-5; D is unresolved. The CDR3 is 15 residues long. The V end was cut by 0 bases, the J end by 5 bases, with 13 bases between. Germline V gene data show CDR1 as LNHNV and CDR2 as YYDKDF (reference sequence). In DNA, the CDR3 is TGTGCCACCAGCAGAGATGACCGAGAGGAGGAGACCCAGTACTTC. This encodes CATSRDDREEETQYF.

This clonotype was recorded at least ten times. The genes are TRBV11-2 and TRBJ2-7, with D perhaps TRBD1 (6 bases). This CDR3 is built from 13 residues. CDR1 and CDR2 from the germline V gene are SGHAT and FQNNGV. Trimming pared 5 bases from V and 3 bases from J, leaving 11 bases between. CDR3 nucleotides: TGTGCCAGCAGCCTAAGGACAGTCTACGAGCAGTACTTC. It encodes CASSLRTVYEQYF.

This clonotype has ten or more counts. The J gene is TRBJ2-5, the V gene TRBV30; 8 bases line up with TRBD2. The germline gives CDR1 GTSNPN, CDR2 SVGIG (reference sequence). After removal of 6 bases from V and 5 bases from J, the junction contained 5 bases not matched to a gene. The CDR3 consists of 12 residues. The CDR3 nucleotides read TGTGCCTGCAACGGGGGGGGTGAGACCCAGTACTTC. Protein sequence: CACNGGGETQYF.